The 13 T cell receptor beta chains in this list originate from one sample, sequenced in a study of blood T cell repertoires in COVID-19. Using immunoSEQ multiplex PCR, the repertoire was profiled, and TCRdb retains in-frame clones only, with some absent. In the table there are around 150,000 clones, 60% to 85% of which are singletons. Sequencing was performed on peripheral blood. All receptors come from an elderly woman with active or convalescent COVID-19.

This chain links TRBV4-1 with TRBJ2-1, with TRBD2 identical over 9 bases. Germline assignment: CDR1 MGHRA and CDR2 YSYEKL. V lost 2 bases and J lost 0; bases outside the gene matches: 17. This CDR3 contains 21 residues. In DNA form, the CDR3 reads TGCGCCAGCAGCCAACTAGCCCTTGGGGTAGCGGGGGCGTCCTCCTACAATGAGCAGTTCTTC. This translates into CASSQLALGVAGASSYNEQFF.

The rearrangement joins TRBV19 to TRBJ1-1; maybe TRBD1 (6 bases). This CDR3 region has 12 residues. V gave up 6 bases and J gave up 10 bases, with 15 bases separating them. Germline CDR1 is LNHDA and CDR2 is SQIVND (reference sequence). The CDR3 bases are TGTGCCAGTAGCACCACAGGGTTATCAGCTTTCTTT. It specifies CASSTTGLSAFF.

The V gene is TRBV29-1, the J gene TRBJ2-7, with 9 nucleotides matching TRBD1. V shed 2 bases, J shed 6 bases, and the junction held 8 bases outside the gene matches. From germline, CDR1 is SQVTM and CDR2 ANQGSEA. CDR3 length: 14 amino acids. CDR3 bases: TGCAGCGTTGAAATTAAGACAGGGGGGGGCGAGCAGTACTTC. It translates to CSVEIKTGGGEQYF.

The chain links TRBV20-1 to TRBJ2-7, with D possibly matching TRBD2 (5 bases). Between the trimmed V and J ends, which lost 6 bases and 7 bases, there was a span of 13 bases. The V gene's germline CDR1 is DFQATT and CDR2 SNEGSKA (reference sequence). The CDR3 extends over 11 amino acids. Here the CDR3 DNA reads TGCAGTGCCCCCAGGTGGAGGGAGCAGTACTTC. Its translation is CSAPRWREQYF.

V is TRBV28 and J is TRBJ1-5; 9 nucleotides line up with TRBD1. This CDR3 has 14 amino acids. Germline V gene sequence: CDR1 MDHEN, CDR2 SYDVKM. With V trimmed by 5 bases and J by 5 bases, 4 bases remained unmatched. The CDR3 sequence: CASSRTGAYQPQHF. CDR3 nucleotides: TGTGCCAGCAGTAGGACAGGGGCGTATCAGCCCCAGCATTTT.

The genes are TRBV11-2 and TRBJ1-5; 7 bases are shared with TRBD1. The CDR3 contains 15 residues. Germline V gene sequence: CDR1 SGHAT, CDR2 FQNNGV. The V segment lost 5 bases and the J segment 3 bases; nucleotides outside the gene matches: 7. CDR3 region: CASSPATGDNQPQHF. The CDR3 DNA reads TGTGCCAGCAGCCCGGCCACAGGGGACAATCAGCCCCAGCATTTT.

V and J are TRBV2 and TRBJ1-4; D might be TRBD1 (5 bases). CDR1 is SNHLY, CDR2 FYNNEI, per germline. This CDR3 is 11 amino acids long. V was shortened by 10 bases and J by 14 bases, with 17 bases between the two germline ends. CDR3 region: CAIPVGPGLFF. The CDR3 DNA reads TGTGCCATCCCGGTGGGTCCAGGGCTGTTTTTT.

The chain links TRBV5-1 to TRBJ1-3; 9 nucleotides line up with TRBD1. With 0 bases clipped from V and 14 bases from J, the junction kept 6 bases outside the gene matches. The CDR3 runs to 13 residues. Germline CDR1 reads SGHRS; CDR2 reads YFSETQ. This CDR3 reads CASSLVPGQGLYF. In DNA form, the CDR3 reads TGCGCCAGCAGCTTGGTTCCGGGACAGGGCTTATATTTT.

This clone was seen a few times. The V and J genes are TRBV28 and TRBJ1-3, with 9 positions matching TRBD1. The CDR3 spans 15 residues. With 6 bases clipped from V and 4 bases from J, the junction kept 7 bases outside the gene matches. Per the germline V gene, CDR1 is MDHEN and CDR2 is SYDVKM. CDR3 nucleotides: TGTGCCAGCAGCTCCTCCGGGACAGGGGGAAACACCATATATTTT. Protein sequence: CASSSSGTGGNTIYF.

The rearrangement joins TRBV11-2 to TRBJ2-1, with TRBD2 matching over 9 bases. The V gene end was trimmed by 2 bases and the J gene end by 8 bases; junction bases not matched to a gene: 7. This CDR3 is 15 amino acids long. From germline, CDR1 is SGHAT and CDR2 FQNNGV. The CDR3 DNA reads TGTGCCAGCAGCTTAACGGCGGGGGGGCCCCATGAGCAGTTCTTC. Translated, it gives CASSLTAGGPHEQFF.

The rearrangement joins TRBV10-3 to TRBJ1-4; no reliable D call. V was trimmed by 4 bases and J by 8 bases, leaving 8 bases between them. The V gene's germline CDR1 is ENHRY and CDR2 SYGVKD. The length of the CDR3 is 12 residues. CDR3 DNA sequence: TGTGCCATCAGTGCCTTGGGCGAAAAACTGTTTTTT. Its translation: CAISALGEKLFF.

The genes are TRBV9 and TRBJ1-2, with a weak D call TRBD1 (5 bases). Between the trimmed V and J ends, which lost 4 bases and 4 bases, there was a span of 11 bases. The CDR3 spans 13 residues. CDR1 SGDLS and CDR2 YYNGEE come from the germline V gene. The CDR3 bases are TGTGCCAGCAGCCTCGGGGGTTCCTATGGCTACACCTTC. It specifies CASSLGGSYGYTF.

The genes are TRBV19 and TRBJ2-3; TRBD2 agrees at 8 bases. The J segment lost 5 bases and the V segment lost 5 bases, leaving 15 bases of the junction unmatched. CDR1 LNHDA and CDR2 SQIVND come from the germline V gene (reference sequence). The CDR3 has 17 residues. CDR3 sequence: CASSVSSAGGRRDTQYF. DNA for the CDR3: TGTGCCAGTAGTGTCTCTTCCGCGGGGGGTCGGAGAGATACGCAGTATTTT.